This T cell receptor beta chain was retrieved from a study of T-cell memory formation after mild COVID-19. General study findings and limits: CD4+ contracting clones were mainly CM and EM; CD8+ ones, EMRA. Clones contracting over day 15 to 85 were CD4/CD8 balanced, with later expanders leaning CD4+. The pre-infection memory compartment contained some responding clones, suggesting cross-reactive memory joined.

The V end lost 0 bases, the J end lost 2 bases, and 11 bases lay between the germline ends. The CDR3 is 15 amino acids. Germline CDR1 is LGHNA and CDR2 is YNFKEQ. 5'RACE with constant-segment primers yielded barcoded, UMI-tagged TCR alpha and TCR beta cDNA libraries. Using its own MiXCR run on the 5' RACE reads, TCRdb lists one record per CDR3 protein. There are 410,000 or so distinct CDR3 sequences in the sample; under 25% occur only once, and roughly 13% lies in the top ten. This clonotype has more than one count but fewer than ten. What it binds is not known. The sequenced sample consisted of PBMCs or a T cell subset sorted from them (not recorded which). The chain recombines TRBV4-2 with TRBJ2-7; the D is unclear. This sequence originates from an adult woman who had mild COVID-19 (a few samples of this study predate the infection). Cell type and time point are not known. CDR3 region: CASSQDREATYEQYF. The CDR3 region has the DNA TGTGCCAGCAGCCAAGATCGCGAAGCCACCTACGAGCAGTACTTC.